The TCR beta chain described here comes from a study of blood T cell repertoires in COVID-19. In the study overall: Whether acute or convalescent, the COVID-19 samples came from the United States, Italy and Spain.

Recruitment covered about two dozen US areas and drew participants whose ages spanned about 18 to 90 years. Sequencing was performed with immunoSEQ multiplex PCR; in TCRdb, only in-frame clones are kept and a portion is missing. Of fewer than 350,000 clones listed, 85% are singletons. The CDR3 loop spans 14 amino acids. Germline CDR1 reads SGHDN; CDR2 reads FVKESK. The V segment lost 3 bases and the J segment 1 base; nucleotides outside the gene matches: 2. This clone was detected a few times. The sequence derives from a woman aged 45-59 years who had recovered from COVID-19. The source material was PBMCs or T cells enriched from blood (not recorded which). This chain joins TRBV14 and TRBJ2-5; TRBD1 agrees at 7 bases. The CDR3: CASSHAGGQETQYF. The DNA for the CDR3 is TGTGCCAGCAGCCATGCAGGGGGCCAAGAGACCCAGTACTTC.